This T cell receptor beta chain was captured by sequencing in a study of CD8 T cells in ankylosing spondylitis. Study observations and caveats: Seemingly characteristic of ankylosing spondylitis blood was a TCR beta motif consisting of about 8 highly homologous variants. Clones that were linked to disease were CD8+ and were relatively rare in peripheral blood.

This clonotype has at least ten counts. The antigen remains unidentified. TCRdb independently ran MiXCR on the 5' RACE reads; one entry per CDR3 protein. The table includes more than 300,000 distinct CDR3 sequences, around 10% detected once. The material sequenced was blood, either unsorted or a sorted T cell fraction (not recorded which). The TCR was taken from a female donor with ankylosing spondylitis or in good health (not recorded which).

The chain's CDR3 is CASSLGISGGPNTGELFF. The CDR3 DNA is TGTGCCAGCAGCTTAGGGATTAGCGGGGGGCCGAACACCGGGGAGCTGTTTTTT. The chain couples TRBV7-3 to TRBJ2-2; TRBD2 matches 10 bases. This CDR3 is built from 18 residues. The ends lost 2 bases at V and 0 bases at J; junction bases unmatched: 6. Germline V gives CDR1 SGHTA, CDR2 FQGTGA.